This TCR beta chain was recovered during a study of metastatic and nonmetastatic thyroid tumors. Study-level information: The study looked at repertoires side by side in blood and in tumor or nodule tissue from malignant and benign thyroid patients. General study points: Significantly higher TCR beta diversity was reportedly seen in malignant thyroid tumors than benign nodules, in blood and tumor.

Among the patients, none had received any treatment before thyroid surgery. Methods used by the authors: Built for papillary thyroid cancer, a distant-metastasis classifier drew on CDR3 differences across clinicopathological groups. TCRdb re-called clones via MiXCR from the PCR reads. TCRdb assigned the V and J calls; the authors' analysis was not used. The repertoire consists of 25,000 to 35,000 clones, with roughly 3.7% occurring once and the leading ten covering roughly 21%. Germline CDR1 is SNHLY and CDR2 is FYNNEI. Trimming took 4 bases from V and 2 from J; bases not matched to a gene: 12. There are 19 residues in the CDR3. This clone was detected ten times or more. No antigen is known for it.

This clonotype was sampled from a female donor with papillary thyroid cancer or a benign thyroid nodule (not recorded which). Some clones in this sample may be carry-over from other donors' samples. The rearrangement joins TRBV2 to TRBJ2-1; 12 nucleotides line up with TRBD2. Sequences were obtained from blood. CDR3 region: CASSVQTSGRTATYNEQFF. The CDR3 DNA follows: TGTGCCAGCAGTGTTCAAACTAGCGGGAGGACCGCCACCTACAATGAGCAGTTCTTC.